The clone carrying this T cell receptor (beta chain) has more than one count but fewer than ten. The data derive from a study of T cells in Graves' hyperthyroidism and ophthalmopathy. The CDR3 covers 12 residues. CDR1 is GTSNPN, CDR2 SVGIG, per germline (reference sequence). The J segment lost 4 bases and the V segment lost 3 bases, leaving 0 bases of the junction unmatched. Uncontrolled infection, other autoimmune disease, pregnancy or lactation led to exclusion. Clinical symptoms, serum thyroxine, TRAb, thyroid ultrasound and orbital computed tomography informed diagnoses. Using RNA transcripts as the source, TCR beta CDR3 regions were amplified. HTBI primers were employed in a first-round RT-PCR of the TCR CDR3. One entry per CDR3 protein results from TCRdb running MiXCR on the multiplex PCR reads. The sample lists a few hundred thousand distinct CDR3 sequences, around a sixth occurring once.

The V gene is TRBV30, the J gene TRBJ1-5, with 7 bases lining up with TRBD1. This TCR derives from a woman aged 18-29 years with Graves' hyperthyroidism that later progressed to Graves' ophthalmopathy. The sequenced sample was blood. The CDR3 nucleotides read TGTGCCTGGAGGGGACAGAATCAGCCCCAGCATTTT. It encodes CAWRGQNQPQHF.